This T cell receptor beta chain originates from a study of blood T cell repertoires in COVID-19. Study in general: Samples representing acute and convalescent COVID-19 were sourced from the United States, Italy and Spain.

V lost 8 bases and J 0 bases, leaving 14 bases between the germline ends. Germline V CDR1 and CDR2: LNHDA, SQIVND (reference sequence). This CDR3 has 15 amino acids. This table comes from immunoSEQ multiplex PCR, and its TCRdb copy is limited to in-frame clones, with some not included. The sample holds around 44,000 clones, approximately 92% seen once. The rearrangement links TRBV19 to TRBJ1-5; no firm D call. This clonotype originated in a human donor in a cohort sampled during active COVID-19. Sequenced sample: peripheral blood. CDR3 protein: CASRKEQNSNQPQHF. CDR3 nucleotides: TGTGCCAGTCGCAAGGAGCAAAATAGCAATCAGCCCCAGCATTTT.